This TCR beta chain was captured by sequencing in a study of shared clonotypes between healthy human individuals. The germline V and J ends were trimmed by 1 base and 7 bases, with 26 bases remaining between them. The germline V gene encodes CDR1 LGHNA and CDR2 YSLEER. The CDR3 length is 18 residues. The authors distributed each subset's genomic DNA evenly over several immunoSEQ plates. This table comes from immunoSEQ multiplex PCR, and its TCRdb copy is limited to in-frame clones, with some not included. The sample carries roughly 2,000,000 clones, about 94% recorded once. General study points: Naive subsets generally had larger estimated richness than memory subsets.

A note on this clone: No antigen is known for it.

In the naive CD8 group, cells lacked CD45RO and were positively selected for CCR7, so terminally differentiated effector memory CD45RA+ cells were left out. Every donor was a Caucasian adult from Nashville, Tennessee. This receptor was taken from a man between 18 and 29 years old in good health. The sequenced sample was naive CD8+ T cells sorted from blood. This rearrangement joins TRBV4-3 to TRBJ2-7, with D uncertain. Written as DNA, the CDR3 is TGCGCCAGCAGCCAAGTAACCCTTGGGAAATCCCACATGGAAGAGCAGTACTTC. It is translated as CASSQVTLGKSHMEEQYF.